The subject of this entry is one T cell receptor (beta chain). Antigen specificity is unknown. The record originates from a study of response to subunit inactivated influenza vaccine. Study-level points and caveats: Authors suggested few new T cells are recruited by each seasonal influenza vaccination.

Trimming removed 3 bases at V and 5 bases at J, with 8 bases between. CDR3 length equals 13 residues. Germline V gives CDR1 SEHNR, CDR2 FQNEAQ (reference sequence). MiXCR, run by TCRdb on the RT-PCR reads, gives a single entry per CDR3 protein. In the table there are hundreds of thousands of distinct CDR3 sequences, 12% of which are singletons. The specimen comprised PBMCs from blood, sampled on the day of vaccination. The rearrangement links TRBV7-9 to TRBJ1-5; no clear D. This receptor was identified in a man aged 50-60 years who received an inactivated influenza vaccine. The CDR3, as DNA: TGTGCCAGCAGCTTTCAATCATATCAGCCCCAGCATTTT. It is translated as CASSFQSYQPQHF.